This T cell receptor (beta chain) was obtained from a study of blood T cell repertoires in COVID-19. TCRdb's copy holds only in-frame clones and misses some; the assay was immunoSEQ multiplex PCR. This sample has a few hundred thousand clones, with 85% found just once. Material for sequencing was peripheral blood. The source is a woman in her late teens or twenties with acute or convalescent COVID-19.

The CDR3 region is CASSYHQGLGNTEAFF. DNA for the CDR3: TGTGCCAGCAGTTACCATCAGGGATTGGGGAACACTGAAGCTTTCTTT. The rearrangement links TRBV6-5 to TRBJ1-1; D may be TRBD1 (5 bases). This CDR3 is 16 amino acids long. Trimming stripped 2 bases from V and 1 base from J, with 14 bases between. Looked up from germline, CDR1 is MNHEY and CDR2 is SVGAGI.